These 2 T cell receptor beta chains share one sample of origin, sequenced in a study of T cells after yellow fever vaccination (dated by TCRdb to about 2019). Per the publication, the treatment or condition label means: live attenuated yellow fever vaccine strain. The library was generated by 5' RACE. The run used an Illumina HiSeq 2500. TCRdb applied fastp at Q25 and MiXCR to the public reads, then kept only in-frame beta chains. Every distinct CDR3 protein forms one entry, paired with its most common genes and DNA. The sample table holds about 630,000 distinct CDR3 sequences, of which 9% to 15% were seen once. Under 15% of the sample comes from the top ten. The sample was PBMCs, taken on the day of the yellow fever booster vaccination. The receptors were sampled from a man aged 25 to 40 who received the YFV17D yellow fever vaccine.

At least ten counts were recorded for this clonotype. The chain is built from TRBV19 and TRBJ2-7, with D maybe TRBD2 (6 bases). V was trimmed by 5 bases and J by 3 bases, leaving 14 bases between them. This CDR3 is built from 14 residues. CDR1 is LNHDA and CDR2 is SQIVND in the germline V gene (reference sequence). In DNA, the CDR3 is TGTGCCAGTAGTCGGGGGTCTGGGGTCTACGAGCAGTACTTC. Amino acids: CASSRGSGVYEQYF.

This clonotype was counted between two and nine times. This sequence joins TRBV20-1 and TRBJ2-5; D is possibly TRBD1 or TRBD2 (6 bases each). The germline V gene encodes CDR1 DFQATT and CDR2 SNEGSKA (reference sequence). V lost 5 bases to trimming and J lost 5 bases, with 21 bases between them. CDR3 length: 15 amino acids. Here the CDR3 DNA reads TGCAGTGCTTCATTCCGGAGGGGGGCGGGTGAGACCCAGTACTTC. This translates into CSASFRRGAGETQYF.